This TCR beta chain was retrieved from a study of cytomegalovirus exposure and HLA in healthy donors. Whole-study findings and limits: Most TCR sequences proved rare, with some public TCRs found in many donors. CMV antigen specificity was confirmed in vitro for three CMV-associated chains.

Of note for this clone: Its matching antigen is unknown.

Clones were read by immunoSEQ multiplex PCR, and TCRdb kept only the in-frame ones, dropping some. The data hold tens of thousands of clones, with around 90% observed a single time. The receptor's source is a woman in her late teens or twenties in good health and CMV-seronegative. Sequenced input: PBMCs.

CDR3 sequence: CASSLVESGELFF. The CDR3 DNA reads as TGCGCCAGCAGCTTGGTGGAGTCCGGGGAGCTGTTTTTT. The V call is TRBV5-1, the J call TRBJ2-2; no reliable D call. The CDR3 loop spans 13 amino acids. CDR1 is SGHRS, CDR2 YFSETQ, per germline. Trimming cost V 0 bases and J 6 bases, with 6 bases left between them.